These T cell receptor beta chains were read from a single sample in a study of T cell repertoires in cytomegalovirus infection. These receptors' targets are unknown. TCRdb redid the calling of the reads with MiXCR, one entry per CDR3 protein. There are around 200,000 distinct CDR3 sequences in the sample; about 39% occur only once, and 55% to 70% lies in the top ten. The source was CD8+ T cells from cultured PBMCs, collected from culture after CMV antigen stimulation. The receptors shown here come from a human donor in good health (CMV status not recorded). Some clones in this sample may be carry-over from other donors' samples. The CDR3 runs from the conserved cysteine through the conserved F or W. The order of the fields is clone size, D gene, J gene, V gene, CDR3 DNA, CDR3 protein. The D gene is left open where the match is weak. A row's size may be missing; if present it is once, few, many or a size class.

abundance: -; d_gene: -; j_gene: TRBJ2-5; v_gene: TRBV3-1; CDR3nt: TGTGCCAGCAGCCAAGATGTGATTGACCCGGGCAGGGAGACCCAGTACTTC; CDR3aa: CASSQDVIDPGRETQYF
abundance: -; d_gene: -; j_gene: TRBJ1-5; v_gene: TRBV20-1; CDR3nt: TGCAGTGCTCGCCCCCCGGATCTTGGGGGTCAGCCCCAGCATTTT; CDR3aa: CSARPPDLGGQPQHF
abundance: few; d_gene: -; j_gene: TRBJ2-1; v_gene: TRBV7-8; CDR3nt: TGTGCCAGCAGCCCAGAGTACAATGAGCAGTTCTTC; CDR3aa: CASSPEYNEQFF
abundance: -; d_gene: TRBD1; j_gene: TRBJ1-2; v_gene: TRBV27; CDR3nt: TGTGCCAGCAGTTTACAGGGGGCAGACTATGGCTACACCTTC; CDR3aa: CASSLQGADYGYTF
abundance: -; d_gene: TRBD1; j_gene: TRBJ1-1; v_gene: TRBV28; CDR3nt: TGTGCCAGCAGTTTGGGCAGGGGGCGTGAAGCTTTCTTT; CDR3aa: CASSLGRGREAFF
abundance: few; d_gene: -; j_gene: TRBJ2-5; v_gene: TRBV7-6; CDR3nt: TGTGCCAGCAGCTTAGGACAATCAACCTGGGGTTTGGGGACCCAGTACTTC; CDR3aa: CASSLGQSTWGLGTQYF
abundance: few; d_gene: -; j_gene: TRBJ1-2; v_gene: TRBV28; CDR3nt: TGTGCCAGCAGTCCCTCCCGCGCAGGGTACTATGGCTACACCTTC; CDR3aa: CASSPSRAGYYGYTF
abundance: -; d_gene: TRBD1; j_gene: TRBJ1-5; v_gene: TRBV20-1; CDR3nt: TGCAGTGCCCCCACCGGGACAGGGGTAGCGCATAGCAATCAGCCCCAGCATTTT; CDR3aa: CSAPTGTGVAHSNQPQHF
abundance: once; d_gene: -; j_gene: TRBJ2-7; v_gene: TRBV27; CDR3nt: TGTGCCAGCAGCATTGGGGCAGCAGGCTACGAGCAGTACTTC; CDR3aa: CASSIGAAGYEQYF
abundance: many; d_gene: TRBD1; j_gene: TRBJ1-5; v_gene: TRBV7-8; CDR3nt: TGTGCCAGCAGCCCCGGGGACAGGGGCTCTACTATTCCAAGCAATCAGCCCCAGCATTTT; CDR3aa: CASSPGDRGSTIPSNQPQHF
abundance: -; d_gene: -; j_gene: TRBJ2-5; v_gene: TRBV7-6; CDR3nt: TGTGCCAGCAGACCCGCAACGGCAGGGACCCAGTACTTC; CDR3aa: CASRPATAGTQYF
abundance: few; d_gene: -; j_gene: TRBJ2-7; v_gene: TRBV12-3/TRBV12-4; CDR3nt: TGTGCCAGCAGTTTCTCGGGGACACCCGTCTACGAGCAGTACTTC; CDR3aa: CASSFSGTPVYEQYF
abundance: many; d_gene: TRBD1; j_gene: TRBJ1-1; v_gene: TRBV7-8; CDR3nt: TGTGCCAGCAGCTTAGCGCAGGGGGACCTCCCGGCTGAAGCTTTCTTT; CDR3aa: CASSLAQGDLPAEAFF
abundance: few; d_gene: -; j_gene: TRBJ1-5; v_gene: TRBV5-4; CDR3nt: TGTGCCAGCAGCCCCAATTTTAGCAATCAGCCCCAGCATTTT; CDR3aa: CASSPNFSNQPQHF
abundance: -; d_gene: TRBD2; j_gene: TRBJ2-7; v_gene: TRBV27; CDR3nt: TGTGCCAGCAGACCGGGACTAGGGGCCTACGAGCAGTACTTC; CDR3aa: CASRPGLGAYEQYF
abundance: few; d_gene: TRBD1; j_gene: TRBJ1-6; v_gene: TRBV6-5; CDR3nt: TGTGCCAGCAGTTCCGGGACAGGGGTTAGTTCACCCCTCCACTTT; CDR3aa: CASSSGTGVSSPLHF
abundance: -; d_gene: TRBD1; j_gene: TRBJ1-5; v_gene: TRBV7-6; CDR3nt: TGTGCCAGCAGCTTCGGGACAGATAGCAATCAGCCCCAGCATTTT; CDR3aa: CASSFGTDSNQPQHF
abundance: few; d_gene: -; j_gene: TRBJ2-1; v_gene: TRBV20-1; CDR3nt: TGCAGTGCTGGCTCTAAAAGAGAGCGGAGGAGCTCCTACAATGAGCAGTTCTTC; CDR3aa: CSAGSKRERRSSYNEQFF
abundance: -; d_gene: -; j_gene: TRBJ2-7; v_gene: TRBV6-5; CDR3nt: TGTGCCACCGAGGGAGACTACGAGCAGTACTTC; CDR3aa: CATEGDYEQYF
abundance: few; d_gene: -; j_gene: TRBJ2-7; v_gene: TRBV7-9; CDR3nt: TGTGCCAGCAGCTTGGGGCAGGGAGGACACGAGCAGTACTTC; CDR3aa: CASSLGQGGHEQYF
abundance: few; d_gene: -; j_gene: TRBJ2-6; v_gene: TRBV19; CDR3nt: TGTGCCAGTAAGCAGGACAACTCTGGGGCCAACGTCCTGACTTTC; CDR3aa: CASKQDNSGANVLTF
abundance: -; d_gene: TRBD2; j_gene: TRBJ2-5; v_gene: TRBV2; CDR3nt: TGTGCCAGCAGTCTCCGGGGGGGACCTCAAGAGACCCAGTACTTC; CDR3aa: CASSLRGGPQETQYF
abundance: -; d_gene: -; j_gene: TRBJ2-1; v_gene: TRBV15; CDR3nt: TGTGCCACCAGCATGGAGACAGGTTATCCAGAGCAGTTCTTC; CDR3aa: CATSMETGYPEQFF
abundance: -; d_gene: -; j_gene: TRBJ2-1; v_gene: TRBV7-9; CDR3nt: TGTGCCAGCAGCTTATTAAGGAGGACCTCCTACAATGAGCAGTTCTTC; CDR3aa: CASSLLRRTSYNEQFF
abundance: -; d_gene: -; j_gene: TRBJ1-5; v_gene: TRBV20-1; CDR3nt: TGCAGTGCTCCCCCCGGGTTGCGAGATCAGCCCCAGCATTTT; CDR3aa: CSAPPGLRDQPQHF
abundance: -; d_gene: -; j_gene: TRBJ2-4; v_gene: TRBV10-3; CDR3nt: TGTGCCATCAGCCAGACCGGGACAACGTCCAAAAACATTCAGTACTTC; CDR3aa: CAISQTGTTSKNIQYF
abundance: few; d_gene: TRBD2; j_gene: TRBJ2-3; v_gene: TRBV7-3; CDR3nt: TGTGCCAGCAGCTCCACTAGCGGGAGGCGGACAGATACGCAGTATTTT; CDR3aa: CASSSTSGRRTDTQYF
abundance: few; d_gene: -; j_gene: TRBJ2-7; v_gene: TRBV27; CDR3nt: TGTGCCAGCAGCCAACTCGGACGGACGATCTACGAGCAGTACTTC; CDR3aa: CASSQLGRTIYEQYF
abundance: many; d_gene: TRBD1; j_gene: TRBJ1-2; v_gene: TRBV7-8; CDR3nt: TGTGCCAGCAGCCCCCGGGACAGGGGCGGCTACACCTTC; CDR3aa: CASSPRDRGGYTF
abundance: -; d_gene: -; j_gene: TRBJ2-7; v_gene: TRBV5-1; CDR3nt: TGCGCCAGCAGCTTCCATACGTATCGGGACTACGAGCAGTACTTC; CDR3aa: CASSFHTYRDYEQYF
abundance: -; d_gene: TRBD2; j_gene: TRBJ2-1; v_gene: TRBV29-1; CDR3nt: TGCAGCGACCTATCCGCCACCGGGACTAGCGGGAGAAAGGAGCAGTTCTTC; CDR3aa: CSDLSATGTSGRKEQFF
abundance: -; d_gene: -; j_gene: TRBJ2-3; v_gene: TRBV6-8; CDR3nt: TGTGCCAGCATAAGTAGAGATACGCAGTATTTT; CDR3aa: CASISRDTQYF
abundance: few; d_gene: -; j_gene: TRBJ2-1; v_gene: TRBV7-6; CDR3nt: TGTGCCAGCAGCCGGGGGAATGAGCAGTTCTTC; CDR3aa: CASSRGNEQFF
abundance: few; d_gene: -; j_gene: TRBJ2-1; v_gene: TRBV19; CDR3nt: TGTGCCAGTAGTATAGACGGCCAGCAGTTCTTC; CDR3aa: CASSIDGQQFF
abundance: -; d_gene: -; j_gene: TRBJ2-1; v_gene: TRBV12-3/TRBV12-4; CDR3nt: TGTGCCAGCAGGCACGCGGCGGGGTGGAAGGGGAATGAGCAGTTCTTC; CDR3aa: CASRHAAGWKGNEQFF
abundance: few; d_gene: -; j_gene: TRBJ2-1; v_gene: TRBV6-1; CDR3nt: TGTGCCAGCAGTGAAAAACAGTGGTCGGACTACAATGAGCAGTTCTTC; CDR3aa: CASSEKQWSDYNEQFF
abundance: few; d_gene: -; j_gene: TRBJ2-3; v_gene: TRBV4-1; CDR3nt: TGCGCCAGCAGCCAAGACCTCAATGATATCTACGATACGCAGTATTTT; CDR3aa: CASSQDLNDIYDTQYF
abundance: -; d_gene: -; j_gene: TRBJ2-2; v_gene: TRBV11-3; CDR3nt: TGTGCCAGCACTCTACGGGGCACCGGGGAGCTGTTTTTT; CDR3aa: CASTLRGTGELFF
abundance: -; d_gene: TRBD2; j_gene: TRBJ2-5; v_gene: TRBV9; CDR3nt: TGTGCCAGCAGCGGTAGCGGGAGCCAGAAGACCCAGTACTTC; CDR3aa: CASSGSGSQKTQYF
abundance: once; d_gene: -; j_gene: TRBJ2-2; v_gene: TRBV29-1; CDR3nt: TGCAGCGTTAGAGGGGCGGCGAACACCGGGGAGCTGTTTTTT; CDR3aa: CSVRGAANTGELFF
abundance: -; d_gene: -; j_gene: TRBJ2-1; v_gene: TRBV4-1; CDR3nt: TGCGCCAGCAGCCAAGAAGGGCTAGCCTCGCTCCGGAACAATGAGCAGTTCTTC; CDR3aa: CASSQEGLASLRNNEQFF
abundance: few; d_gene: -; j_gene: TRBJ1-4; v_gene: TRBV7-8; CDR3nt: TGTGCCAGCAGCTTAGGCGGGACACCTTCTTACGTGGCTAATGAAAAACTGTTTTTT; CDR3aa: CASSLGGTPSYVANEKLFF
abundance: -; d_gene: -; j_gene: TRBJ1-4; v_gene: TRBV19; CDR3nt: TGTGCCAGTAGTCCTGCCTGGGTGAATGAAAAACTGTTTTTT; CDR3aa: CASSPAWVNEKLFF